A single T cell receptor (beta chain) is shown here with its context. This sample is part of a study of control samples from healthy donors and cancer patients. Clones were read by immunoSEQ multiplex PCR, and TCRdb kept only the in-frame ones, dropping some. The data hold 150,000 to 200,000 clones, with roughly 88% observed a single time. Per germline, CDR1 KGHDR and CDR2 SFDVKD. The CDR3 extends over 15 amino acids. V lost 11 bases, J lost 3 bases, and 21 bases lay in between. The TCR originated in a man between 18 and 29 years old in good health. This chain uses TRBV24-1 with TRBJ1-1; D may be TRBD1 (5 bases). Sequencing used blood. CDR3 DNA sequence: TGTGCCATCGAACCCTATTCGGCAGGGTACACTGAAGCTTTCTTT. Encoded protein: CAIEPYSAGYTEAFF.